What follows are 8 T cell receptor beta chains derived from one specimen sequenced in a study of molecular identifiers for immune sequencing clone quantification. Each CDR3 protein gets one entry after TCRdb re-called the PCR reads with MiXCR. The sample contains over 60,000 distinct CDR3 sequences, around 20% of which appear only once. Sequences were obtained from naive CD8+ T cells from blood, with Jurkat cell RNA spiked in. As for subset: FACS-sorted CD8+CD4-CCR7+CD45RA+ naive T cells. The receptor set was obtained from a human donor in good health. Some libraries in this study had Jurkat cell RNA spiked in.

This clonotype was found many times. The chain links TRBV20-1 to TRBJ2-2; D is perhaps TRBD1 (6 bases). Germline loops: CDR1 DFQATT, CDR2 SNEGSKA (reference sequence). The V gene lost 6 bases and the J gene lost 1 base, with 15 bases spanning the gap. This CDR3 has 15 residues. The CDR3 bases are TGCAGTGCCAGGCAGGGGATTAGGAACACCGGGGAGCTGTTTTTT. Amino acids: CSARQGIRNTGELFF.

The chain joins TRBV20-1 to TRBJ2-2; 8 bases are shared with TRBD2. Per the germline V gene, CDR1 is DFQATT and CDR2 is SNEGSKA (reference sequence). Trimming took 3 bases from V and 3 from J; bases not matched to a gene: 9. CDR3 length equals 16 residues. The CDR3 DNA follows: TGCAGTGCTAGCCGTTCCGGGACTAGTTACACCGGGGAGCTGTTTTTT. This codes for CSASRSGTSYTGELFF.

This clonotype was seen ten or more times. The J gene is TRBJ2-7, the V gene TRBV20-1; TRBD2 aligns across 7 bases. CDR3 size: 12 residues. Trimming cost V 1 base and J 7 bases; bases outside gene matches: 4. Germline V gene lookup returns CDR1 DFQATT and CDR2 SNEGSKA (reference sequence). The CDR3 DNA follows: TGCAGTGCTAGAGCCCAGGGACTAGAGCAGTACTTC. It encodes CSARAQGLEQYF.

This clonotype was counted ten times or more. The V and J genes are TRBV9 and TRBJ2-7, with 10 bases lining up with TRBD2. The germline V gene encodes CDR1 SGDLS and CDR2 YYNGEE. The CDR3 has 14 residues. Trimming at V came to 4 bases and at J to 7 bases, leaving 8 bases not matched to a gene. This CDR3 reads CASSPSGSSREQYF. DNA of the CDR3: TGTGCCAGCAGCCCTAGCGGGAGCTCAAGGGAGCAGTACTTC.

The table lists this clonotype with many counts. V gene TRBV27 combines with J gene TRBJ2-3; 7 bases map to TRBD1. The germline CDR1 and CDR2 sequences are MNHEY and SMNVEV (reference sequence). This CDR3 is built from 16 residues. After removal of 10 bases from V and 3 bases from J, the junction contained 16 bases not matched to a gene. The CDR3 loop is CATTRKGASTTDTQYF. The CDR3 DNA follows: TGTGCCACTACCCGAAAGGGGGCTTCTACGACAGATACGCAGTATTTT.

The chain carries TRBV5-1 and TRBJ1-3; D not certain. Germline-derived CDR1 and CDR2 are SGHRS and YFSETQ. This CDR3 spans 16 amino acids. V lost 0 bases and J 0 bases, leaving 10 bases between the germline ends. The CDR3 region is CASSLAVRTSGNTIYF. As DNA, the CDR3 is TGCGCCAGCAGCTTGGCCGTTCGAACCTCTGGAAACACCATATATTTT.

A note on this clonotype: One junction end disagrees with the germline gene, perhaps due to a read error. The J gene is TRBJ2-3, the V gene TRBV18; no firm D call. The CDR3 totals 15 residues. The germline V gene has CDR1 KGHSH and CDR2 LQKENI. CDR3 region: CACSSEGLSADTQYF. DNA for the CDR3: TGTGCCTGCTCATCCGAAGGTTTGAGCGCAGATACGCAGTATTTT.

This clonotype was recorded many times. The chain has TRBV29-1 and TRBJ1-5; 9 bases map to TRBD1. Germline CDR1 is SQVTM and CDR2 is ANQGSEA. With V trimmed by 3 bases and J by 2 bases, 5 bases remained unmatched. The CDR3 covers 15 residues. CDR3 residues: CSVDGQGRGNQPQHF. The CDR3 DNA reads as TGCAGCGTTGATGGACAGGGGAGGGGCAATCAGCCCCAGCATTTT.